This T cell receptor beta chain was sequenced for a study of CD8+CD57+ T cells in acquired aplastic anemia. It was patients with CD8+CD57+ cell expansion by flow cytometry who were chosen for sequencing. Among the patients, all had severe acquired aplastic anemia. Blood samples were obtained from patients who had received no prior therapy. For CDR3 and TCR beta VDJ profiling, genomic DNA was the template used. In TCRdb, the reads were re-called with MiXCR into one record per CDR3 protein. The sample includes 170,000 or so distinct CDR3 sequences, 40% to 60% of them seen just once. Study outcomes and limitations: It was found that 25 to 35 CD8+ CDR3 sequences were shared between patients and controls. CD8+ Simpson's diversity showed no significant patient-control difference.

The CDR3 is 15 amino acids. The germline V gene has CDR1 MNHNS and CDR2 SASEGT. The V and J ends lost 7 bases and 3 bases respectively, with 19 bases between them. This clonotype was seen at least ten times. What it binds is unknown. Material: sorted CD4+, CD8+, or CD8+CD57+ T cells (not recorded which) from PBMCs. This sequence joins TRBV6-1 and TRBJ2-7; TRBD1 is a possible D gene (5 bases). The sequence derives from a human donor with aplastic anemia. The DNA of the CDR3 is TGTGCCAGCAACAAAGGGTCGCAGGGTGGCTACGAGCAGTACTTC. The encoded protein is CASNKGSQGGYEQYF.